The rows below give T cell receptor beta chains drawn from one sample of a study of CD8+ T cells in alopecia areata. Method: immunoSEQ multiplex PCR; TCRdb's copy keeps in-frame clones and lacks some. This sample has around 210,000 clones, with about 61% found just once. Sequencing was done on a sample of CD8+ T cells sorted from blood. Receptor source: a human donor in good health. The CDR3 runs from the conserved cysteine through the conserved F or W. Fields, in order: D gene, J gene, V gene, clone size, CDR3 DNA, CDR3 protein. A D gene is named only where the DNA matches it firmly. Expanded clones are given a class, and other clones once, few, many or no size at all.

d_gene: NA
j_gene: TRBJ2-7
v_gene: TRBV6-5
abundance: few
CDR3nt: TGTGCCAGCAGGCTATCCGGGACCAACTACTACGAGCAGTACTTC
CDR3aa: CASRLSGTNYYEQYF

d_gene: TRBD2
j_gene: TRBJ2-1
v_gene: TRBV7-2
abundance: NA
CDR3nt: TGTGCCAGCAGCCCTGAGGCGGGGGGGCTTCATGAGCAGTTCTTC
CDR3aa: CASSPEAGGLHEQFF

d_gene: TRBD1
j_gene: TRBJ2-5
v_gene: TRBV30
abundance: NA
CDR3nt: TGTGCCTGGAGTGCGGGACAGGGGGGCGAGACCCAGTACTTC
CDR3aa: CAWSAGQGGETQYF

d_gene: NA
j_gene: TRBJ2-7
v_gene: TRBV7-2
abundance: NA
CDR3nt: TGTGCCAGCAGCCGACCCGATGGGGGCGAGCAGTACTTC
CDR3aa: CASSRPDGGEQYF

d_gene: NA
j_gene: TRBJ2-2
v_gene: TRBV5-1
abundance: few
CDR3nt: TGCGCCAGCAGCCCCCCTAGCACCGGGGAGCTGTTTTTT
CDR3aa: CASSPPSTGELFF

d_gene: NA
j_gene: TRBJ2-7
v_gene: TRBV4-1
abundance: NA
CDR3nt: TGCGCCAGCAGCCCAACAGTTGCTGGCGAGCAGTACTTC
CDR3aa: CASSPTVAGEQYF

d_gene: NA
j_gene: TRBJ2-1
v_gene: TRBV9
abundance: NA
CDR3nt: TGTGCCAGCAGCCCTCACCATTGGGATGAGCAGTTCTTC
CDR3aa: CASSPHHWDEQFF

d_gene: TRBD2
j_gene: TRBJ2-1
v_gene: TRBV4-1
abundance: NA
CDR3nt: TGCGCCAGCAGCCAACTCCCGGGACTAGCGGGGGGGCGCTACAATGAGCAGTTCTTC
CDR3aa: CASSQLPGLAGGRYNEQFF

d_gene: NA
j_gene: TRBJ2-7
v_gene: TRBV27
abundance: few
CDR3nt: TGTGCCAGCAGTTTGACCGCCGCGGACGAGCAGTACTTC
CDR3aa: CASSLTAADEQYF

d_gene: TRBD2
j_gene: TRBJ2-7
v_gene: TRBV29-1
abundance: once
CDR3nt: TGCAGCGCCACTTCTTTCCGACTAGCGGGGGTCTACGAGCAGTACTTC
CDR3aa: CSATSFRLAGVYEQYF

d_gene: TRBD1
j_gene: TRBJ1-2
v_gene: TRBV7-9
abundance: NA
CDR3nt: TGTGCCAGCAGCCATCCGTCGGGACAGGGGGCTTATGGCTACACCTTC
CDR3aa: CASSHPSGQGAYGYTF

d_gene: TRBD2
j_gene: TRBJ2-3
v_gene: TRBV15
abundance: NA
CDR3nt: TGTGCCACCAGAAGGACTAGCGGAACAGATACGCAGTATTTT
CDR3aa: CATRRTSGTDTQYF

d_gene: NA
j_gene: TRBJ2-1
v_gene: TRBV5-4
abundance: few
CDR3nt: TGTGCCAGCAGGGCGGACAGTCACAATGAGCAGTTCTTC
CDR3aa: CASRADSHNEQFF

d_gene: NA
j_gene: TRBJ2-1
v_gene: TRBV6-1
abundance: NA
CDR3nt: TGTGCCAGCAGTGACCCTCCAACACTTAGCTCCTACAATGAGCAGTTCTTC
CDR3aa: CASSDPPTLSSYNEQFF

d_gene: TRBD1
j_gene: TRBJ1-2
v_gene: TRBV2
abundance: NA
CDR3nt: TGTGCCAGCCTTATGGACAGGCGCCCGTCTGGCTACACCTTC
CDR3aa: CASLMDRRPSGYTF

d_gene: TRBD1
j_gene: TRBJ1-5
v_gene: TRBV27
abundance: few
CDR3nt: TGTGCCAGCAGAACCGGACAGGGAGGGCAGCCCCAGCATTTT
CDR3aa: CASRTGQGGQPQHF

d_gene: NA
j_gene: TRBJ2-7
v_gene: TRBV29-1
abundance: NA
CDR3nt: TGCAGCGTTGAAGAGGGGGGAGCCTACGAGCAGTACTTC
CDR3aa: CSVEEGGAYEQYF

d_gene: TRBD2
j_gene: TRBJ2-1
v_gene: TRBV4-1
abundance: NA
CDR3nt: TGCGCCAGCAGCCTCCTGGCGGGGGGGCGAGAGCAGTTCTTC
CDR3aa: CASSLLAGGREQFF

d_gene: TRBD2
j_gene: TRBJ2-1
v_gene: TRBV6-4
abundance: many
CDR3nt: TGTGCCAGCAGTGACTCCCTAGCGGGGGGGCCCGATGAGCAGTTCTTC
CDR3aa: CASSDSLAGGPDEQFF

d_gene: NA
j_gene: TRBJ1-5
v_gene: TRBV4-1
abundance: few
CDR3nt: TGCGCCAGCAGCCAAGATTCCGCGGGGCCCCAGCATTTT
CDR3aa: CASSQDSAGPQHF

d_gene: NA
j_gene: TRBJ1-5
v_gene: TRBV23-1
abundance: few
CDR3nt: TGCGCCACCAAAAATCAGCCCCAGCATTTT
CDR3aa: CATKNQPQHF

d_gene: NA
j_gene: TRBJ1-1
v_gene: TRBV27
abundance: once
CDR3nt: TGTGCCAGCAGATTTCTAGGGAACACTGAAGCTTTCTTT
CDR3aa: CASRFLGNTEAFF

d_gene: NA
j_gene: TRBJ2-3
v_gene: TRBV30
abundance: once
CDR3nt: TGTGCCTGGTCAAATTTGGGGGTTGGCGGCACAGATACGCAGTATTTT
CDR3aa: CAWSNLGVGGTDTQYF

d_gene: NA
j_gene: TRBJ2-1
v_gene: TRBV2
abundance: NA
CDR3nt: TGTGCCATCCCTTCCGGCAATGAGCAGTTCTTC
CDR3aa: CAIPSGNEQFF

d_gene: TRBD1
j_gene: TRBJ1-5
v_gene: TRBV27
abundance: NA
CDR3nt: TGTGCCAGCAGCACCGGGACAGGGGGTCAGCCCCAGCATTTT
CDR3aa: CASSTGTGGQPQHF

d_gene: TRBD2
j_gene: TRBJ2-1
v_gene: TRBV2
abundance: NA
CDR3nt: TGTGCCAGCAGGGCGACTAGCGGGGGGGCGGATGAGCAGTTCTTC
CDR3aa: CASRATSGGADEQFF

d_gene: NA
j_gene: TRBJ2-3
v_gene: TRBV11-2
abundance: NA
CDR3nt: TGTGCCAGCAGCTTAGGCGGGCGAAGCACAGATACGCAGTATTTT
CDR3aa: CASSLGGRSTDTQYF

d_gene: NA
j_gene: TRBJ1-1
v_gene: TRBV29-1
abundance: NA
CDR3nt: TGCAGCGTTATAGAACAGAACACTGAAGCTTTCTTT
CDR3aa: CSVIEQNTEAFF

d_gene: NA
j_gene: TRBJ2-1
v_gene: TRBV25-1
abundance: few
CDR3nt: TGTGCCAGCAGTGATCAGGGTGCTAGGGAGCAGTTCTTC
CDR3aa: CASSDQGAREQFF

d_gene: NA
j_gene: TRBJ1-2
v_gene: TRBV6-5
abundance: NA
CDR3nt: TGTGCCAGCAAAGCGGGACGGAACTATGGCTACACCTTC
CDR3aa: CASKAGRNYGYTF

d_gene: NA
j_gene: TRBJ2-3
v_gene: TRBV28
abundance: NA
CDR3nt: TGTGCCAGCAGTTCCGGGGCGGGACTGGCAGATACGCAGTATTTT
CDR3aa: CASSSGAGLADTQYF

d_gene: NA
j_gene: TRBJ1-2
v_gene: TRBV29-1
abundance: few
CDR3nt: TGCAGCGTTGATCCCGGGGAGAACTATGGCTACACCTTC
CDR3aa: CSVDPGENYGYTF

d_gene: NA
j_gene: TRBJ1-5
v_gene: TRBV15
abundance: NA
CDR3nt: TGTGCCACCAGCAGAGGGCGGGGGCCAGGCCAGCCCCAGCATTTT
CDR3aa: CATSRGRGPGQPQHF

d_gene: TRBD2
j_gene: TRBJ2-5
v_gene: TRBV29-1
abundance: once
CDR3nt: TGCAGCGTCGTGGGGGGGACGGAGCAGTACTTC
CDR3aa: CSVVGGTEQYF

d_gene: NA
j_gene: TRBJ2-6
v_gene: TRBV5-1
abundance: NA
CDR3nt: TGCGCCAGCAGCTTGGACGTCGGGGGTGGGGCCAACGTCCTGACTTTC
CDR3aa: CASSLDVGGGANVLTF

d_gene: NA
j_gene: TRBJ1-1
v_gene: TRBV20-1
abundance: NA
CDR3nt: TGCAGTGCTAGAGATTGGGCTTTCTTT
CDR3aa: CSARDWAFF

d_gene: TRBD2
j_gene: TRBJ2-4
v_gene: TRBV2
abundance: once
CDR3nt: TGTGCCAGCAGTGAAACTAGCGGGGCGACCAAAAACATTCAGTACTTC
CDR3aa: CASSETSGATKNIQYF

d_gene: NA
j_gene: TRBJ2-1
v_gene: TRBV30
abundance: NA
CDR3nt: TGTGCCTGGAGTGCTACCCGCAGGGAAGATGAGCAGTTCTTC
CDR3aa: CAWSATRREDEQFF

d_gene: NA
j_gene: TRBJ2-3
v_gene: TRBV7-9
abundance: NA
CDR3nt: TGTGCCAGCAGCTTTAGCGTTAGCACAGATACGCAGTATTTT
CDR3aa: CASSFSVSTDTQYF

d_gene: NA
j_gene: TRBJ2-7
v_gene: TRBV6-5
abundance: once
CDR3nt: TGTGCCAGCAGTTACGGATCAGGCGGTTACGAGCAGTACTTC
CDR3aa: CASSYGSGGYEQYF

d_gene: TRBD1
j_gene: TRBJ2-1
v_gene: TRBV19
abundance: few
CDR3nt: TGTGCCAGTAGTATAATTGTGGGACAGGGGTCCTACAATGAGCAGTTCTTC
CDR3aa: CASSIIVGQGSYNEQFF

d_gene: TRBD1
j_gene: TRBJ2-7
v_gene: TRBV11-2
abundance: NA
CDR3nt: TGTGCCAGCAGCTTAACACCGGACAGGGCCTACGAGCAGTACTTC
CDR3aa: CASSLTPDRAYEQYF

d_gene: NA
j_gene: TRBJ1-1
v_gene: TRBV27
abundance: NA
CDR3nt: TGTGCCAGCAGTTTTGGACGGAGTTACACTGAAGCTTTCTTT
CDR3aa: CASSFGRSYTEAFF

d_gene: TRBD1
j_gene: TRBJ2-7
v_gene: TRBV29-1
abundance: few
CDR3nt: TGCAGCGTTGAAGGGGACAGGGGGCTCGACGAGCAGTACTTC
CDR3aa: CSVEGDRGLDEQYF

d_gene: NA
j_gene: TRBJ1-1
v_gene: TRBV4-1
abundance: NA
CDR3nt: TGCGCCAGCAGCCAGCCGAACGGGGGGAACACTGAAGCTTTCTTT
CDR3aa: CASSQPNGGNTEAFF

d_gene: NA
j_gene: TRBJ2-5
v_gene: TRBV6-6
abundance: few
CDR3nt: TGTGCCAGCAGATCCCTAGAGGGGAACCAAGAGACCCAGTACTTC
CDR3aa: CASRSLEGNQETQYF

d_gene: NA
j_gene: TRBJ1-1
v_gene: TRBV13
abundance: NA
CDR3nt: TGTGCCAGCAGCCGAAAGGGAATTGGAGGATCGAACACTGAAGCTTTCTTT
CDR3aa: CASSRKGIGGSNTEAFF

d_gene: NA
j_gene: TRBJ2-5
v_gene: TRBV11-2
abundance: NA
CDR3nt: TGTGCCAGCAGCGACCCAGCATACGGGCGGGTACAAGAGACCCAGTACTTC
CDR3aa: CASSDPAYGRVQETQYF